This TCR beta chain was captured by sequencing in a study of blood T cell repertoires in COVID-19. V lost 10 bases to trimming and J lost 0 bases, with 16 bases between them. The CDR3 is 15 residues long. Germline CDR1 ENHRY, CDR2 SYGVKD. The assay was immunoSEQ multiplex PCR, and TCRdb's table has in-frame clones only and misses some. The repertoire includes 200,000 to 250,000 clones, approximately 83% of them detected once, and approximately 4.2% sits in the top ten. The rearrangement links TRBV10-3 to TRBJ1-3; D uncertain. The sequencing input was PBMCs or T cells enriched from blood (not recorded which). The clonotype originates from a woman aged 40 to 49 with acute COVID-19. The CDR3 reads CATKEGMGSGNTIYF. In DNA, the CDR3 is TGTGCCACGAAGGAGGGAATGGGCTCTGGAAACACCATATATTTT.